The 25 T cell receptor beta chains below all came from one sample that was sequenced in a study of early T cells in non-severe SARS-CoV-2 infection. TCRdb itself ran the 5' RACE reads through MiXCR, one entry per CDR3 protein. The data show some 66,000 distinct CDR3 sequences, roughly an eighth seen once. The sample taken for sequencing was whole blood. The receptor set was obtained from an adult who was a healthcare worker with PCR-confirmed SARS-CoV-2 infection or an uninfected control (not recorded which).

This clonotype appeared a few times. The V and J genes are TRBV6-1 and TRBJ1-6; D gene uncertain. Per the germline V gene, CDR1 is MNHNS and CDR2 is SASEGT. CDR3 length equals 16 residues. Deletions cut 4 bases from V and 0 bases from J, with 10 bases between. The CDR3 coding sequence is TGTGCCAGCAGTGTCTCTACGAGCTCCTATAATTCACCCCTCCACTTT. It encodes CASSVSTSSYNSPLHF.

V gene TRBV11-2 combines with J gene TRBJ2-2; a possible D gene is TRBD2 (5 bases). Per germline, CDR1 SGHAT and CDR2 FQNNGV. The CDR3 consists of 15 residues. V shed 7 bases and J shed 1 base, with 13 bases lying between them. In DNA, the CDR3 is TGTGCCAGCAAATTATGGACTGAGAACACCGGGGAGCTGTTTTTT. Residues: CASKLWTENTGELFF.

This clonotype showed up many times. The V call is TRBV29-1, the J call TRBJ2-2; D might be TRBD1 (6 bases). V gave up 6 bases and J gave up 4 bases, with 9 bases separating them. The CDR3 has 12 residues. CDR1 and CDR2 from the germline V gene are SQVTM and ANQGSEA. The DNA of the CDR3 is TGCAGCGTGGGGGCCGTCACCGGGGAGCTGTTTTTT. Translation gives CSVGAVTGELFF.

This clonotype turned up a few times. The genes are TRBV2 and TRBJ2-6; no reliable D call. Per germline, CDR1 SNHLY and CDR2 FYNNEI. This CDR3 contains 14 residues. The V and J ends lost 7 bases and 2 bases respectively, with 9 bases between them. CDR3 DNA sequence: TGTGCCAGCAAGGAAAATCCTGGGGCCAACGTCCTGACTTTC. Its translation: CASKENPGANVLTF.

This clonotype showed up just a few times. The gene calls are TRBV14 and TRBJ1-4; D call uncertain. The V gene lost 1 base and the J gene lost 8 bases, with 11 bases spanning the gap. This CDR3 is 14 amino acids long. The V gene's germline CDR1 is SGHDN and CDR2 FVKESK. CDR3 sequence: CASSQVSGGEKLFF. Here the CDR3 DNA reads TGTGCCAGCAGCCAAGTCTCGGGAGGCGAAAAACTGTTTTTT.

The V gene is TRBV6-2 or TRBV6-3, the J gene TRBJ2-1; D is perhaps TRBD2 (5 bases). In germline, CDR1 is MNHEY, CDR2 SVGEGT. Trimming left V 4 bases short and J 10 bases short, with 14 bases between. CDR3 length: 13 residues. The DNA of the CDR3 is TGTGCCAGCAGTTGGCCTAGCCTAATCGAGCAGTTCTTC. Translated: CASSWPSLIEQFF.

The sample holds many counts of this clonotype. The J gene is TRBJ1-5, the V gene TRBV7-3, with 7 bases identical to TRBD1. CDR1 and CDR2 (germline): SGHTA, FQGTGA. The CDR3 has 15 residues. Trimming at V came to 5 bases and at J to 3 bases, leaving 7 bases not matched to a gene. CDR3 sequence reads: CASSATQGVNQPQHF. CDR3 coding DNA: TGTGCCAGCAGCGCGACCCAGGGGGTCAATCAGCCCCAGCATTTT.

The J gene is TRBJ2-1, the V gene TRBV11-2; D ambiguous. Trimming pared 5 bases from V and 8 bases from J, leaving 10 bases between. The CDR3 extends over 12 amino acids. Germline V gene sequence: CDR1 SGHAT, CDR2 FQNNGV. The CDR3 reads CASSPSPHEQFF. In DNA, the CDR3 is TGTGCCAGCAGCCCAAGCCCCCATGAGCAGTTCTTC.

This clonotype was picked up a small number of times. The rearrangement joins TRBV10-1 to TRBJ2-1; 11 nucleotides align to TRBD2. Germline V gene sequence: CDR1 WNHNN, CDR2 SYGVQD (reference sequence). The CDR3 has 16 residues. V was pared by 8 bases and J by 5 bases, with 11 bases of the junction left unmatched. The CDR3 reads CASGVRLAGLHNEQFF. The CDR3 nucleotides are TGCGCCAGCGGTGTTAGACTAGCGGGACTCCACAATGAGCAGTTCTTC.

This clonotype was recorded a few times. The V and J genes are TRBV20-1 and TRBJ2-1; the match to TRBD2 covers 9 bases. Germline V gene sequence: CDR1 DFQATT, CDR2 SNEGSKA (reference sequence). The CDR3 has 14 amino acids. V was pared by 0 bases and J by 6 bases, with 3 bases of the junction left unmatched. The CDR3: CSARDMGLANEQFF. The CDR3 DNA reads TGCAGTGCTAGAGATATGGGACTAGCCAATGAGCAGTTCTTC.

This clonotype was seen many times. This rearrangement joins TRBV12-3 or TRBV12-4 to TRBJ1-2, with D possibly matching TRBD1 (5 bases). The CDR3 length is 16 residues. Trimming stripped 2 bases from V and 1 base from J, with 14 bases between. The CDR3 coding sequence is TGTGCCAGCAGTTTAAGTGCTGGGGGAAATAACTATGGCTACACCTTC. It encodes CASSLSAGGNNYGYTF.

The chain recombines TRBV5-8 with TRBJ1-6; D not certain. V lost 0 bases to trimming and J lost 0 bases, with 16 bases between them. The V gene's germline CDR1 is SGHTS and CDR2 YDEGEE. The CDR3 runs to 19 residues. In DNA form, the CDR3 reads TGTGCCAGCAGCTTGGCGATACAGCTACATGGCTCCTATAATTCACCCCTCCACTTT. Residues: CASSLAIQLHGSYNSPLHF. Full variable domain (rest looked up from reference TRBV5-8 and TRBJ1-6): EAGVTQSPTHLIKTRGQQATLRCSPISGHTSVYWYQQALGLGLQFLLWYDEGEERNRGNFPPRFSGRQFPNYSSELNVNALELEDSALYLCASSLAIQLHGSYNSPLHFGNGTRLTVT.

This clonotype occurred a few times. The chain uses TRBV7-8 and TRBJ1-1; perhaps TRBD1 as D (6 bases). V was trimmed by 1 base and J by 4 bases, leaving 10 bases between them. CDR1 is SGHVS and CDR2 is FQNEAQ in the germline V gene. CDR3 size: 14 residues. DNA of the CDR3: TGTGCCAGCAGCTTAGTAGTAGGGGGCACTGAAGCTTTCTTT. It codes for CASSLVVGGTEAFF.

The chain employs TRBV29-1 and TRBJ2-7; 7 nucleotides agree with TRBD1. The CDR3 is made up of 12 amino acids. Germline CDR1 reads SQVTM; CDR2 reads ANQGSEA. V was clipped by 5 bases and J by 1 base; unmatched bases: 2. CDR3 amino acids: CSVRDSSYEQYF. The CDR3 bases are TGCAGCGTTCGGGACAGTTCCTACGAGCAGTACTTC.

V usage is TRBV20-1 and J usage is TRBJ2-1; 10 bases are shared with TRBD2. V shed 2 bases, J shed 3 bases, and the junction held 1 base outside the gene matches. The length of the CDR3 is 14 residues. Germline lookup yields CDR1 DFQATT and CDR2 SNEGSKA (reference sequence). The CDR3 region is CSARSSGSYNEQFF. As DNA, the CDR3 is TGCAGTGCTAGATCTAGCGGGAGCTACAATGAGCAGTTCTTC.

This clonotype was seen ten or more times. The gene calls are TRBV28 and TRBJ1-1; TRBD1 might be the D (6 bases). Germline assignment: CDR1 MDHEN and CDR2 SYDVKM. The CDR3 has 17 amino acids. V lost 5 bases to trimming and J lost 0 bases, with 19 bases between them. In nucleotides, the CDR3 is TGTGCCAGCAGTCAGCTTGCAGGGGCAGATTTGAACACTGAAGCTTTCTTT. It is translated as CASSQLAGADLNTEAFF. Looking up the rest from reference TRBV28 and TRBJ1-1 gives the full variable domain: DVKVTQSSRYLVKRTGEKVFLECVQDMDHENMFWYRQDPGLGLRLIYFSYDVKMKEKGDIPEGYSVSREKKERFSLILESASTNQTSMYLCASSQLAGADLNTEAFFGQGTRLTVV.

This clonotype was seen repeatedly, ten times or more. The V and J genes are TRBV29-1 and TRBJ1-2; D not resolved. V lost 4 bases to trimming and J lost 13 bases, with 16 bases between them. This CDR3 contains 11 residues. The V gene's germline CDR1 is SQVTM and CDR2 ANQGSEA. The CDR3 region is CSVAPTERTTF. CDR3 in DNA: TGCAGCGTTGCCCCCACAGAGAGGACCACCTTC. Full variable domain (remainder filled in from reference TRBV29-1 and TRBJ1-2): SAVISQKPSRDICQRGTSLTIQCQVDSQVTMMFWYRQQPGQSLTLIATANQGSEATYESGFVIDKFPISRPNLTFSTLTVSNMSPEDSSIYLCSVAPTERTTFGSGTRLTVV.

This clonotype was counted a few times. The V call is TRBV5-1, the J call TRBJ1-2; TRBD1 aligns across 8 bases. V was clipped by 1 base and J by 6 bases; unmatched bases: 8. CDR1 and CDR2 from the germline V gene are SGHRS and YFSETQ. The CDR3 has 15 amino acids. Here the CDR3 reads CASSLYIRQGNGYTF. The DNA of the CDR3 is TGCGCCAGCAGCTTGTACATCAGACAGGGGAATGGCTACACCTTC.

This clonotype was seen many times. The CDR3 DNA reads as TGTGCCAGCAGTGGGGGAGGGAACACTGAAGCTTTCTTT. The encoded protein is CASSGGGNTEAFF. This chain links TRBV25-1 with TRBJ1-1, with unresolved D. The germline V gene has CDR1 MGHDK and CDR2 SYGVNS. CDR3 length: 13 amino acids. The V end was cut by 4 bases, the J end by 1 base, with 7 bases between. Full variable domain (missing parts from reference TRBV25-1 and TRBJ1-1): EADIYQTPRYLVIGTGKKITLECSQTMGHDKMYWYQQDPGMELHLIHYSYGVNSTEKGDLSSESTVSRIRTEHFPLTLESARPSHTSQYLCASSGGGNTEAFFGQGTRLTVV.

This clonotype came up a few times. At one of its ends the junction is not consistent with the germline gene, which may arise from a read error. The V call is TRBV7-7, the J call TRBJ2-5, with D perhaps TRBD2 (5 bases). The CDR3 has 14 residues. CDR1 and CDR2 from the germline V gene are SSHAT and FNYEAQ (reference sequence). The CDR3 is CASSLRAGGETQYF. DNA for the CDR3: TGTGCTAGCAGCTTAAGGGCCGGAGGAGAGACCCAGTACTTC.

The chain employs TRBV19 and TRBJ1-1; maybe TRBD1 (6 bases). V was pared by 6 bases and J by 1 base, with 15 bases between. The CDR3 covers 15 residues. Germline lookup yields CDR1 LNHDA and CDR2 SQIVND (reference sequence). DNA for the CDR3: TGTGCCAGTAGGGCACACACAGGGCAGAACACTGAAGCTTTCTTT. This sequence encodes CASRAHTGQNTEAFF.

The gene calls are TRBV5-1 and TRBJ1-1; D not certain. This CDR3 has 14 residues. V lost 0 bases and J 2 bases, leaving 8 bases between the germline ends. Germline lookup yields CDR1 SGHRS and CDR2 YFSETQ. The CDR3 nucleotides are TGCGCCAGCAGCTTGGACACGGTAAACACTGAAGCTTTCTTT. Its translation is CASSLDTVNTEAFF.

By frequency in the sample, this clonotype is medium-sized. The chain links TRBV28 to TRBJ2-7; 9 bases fit TRBD1. Germline V gene sequence: CDR1 MDHEN, CDR2 SYDVKM. The CDR3 is 18 residues long. The V segment lost 6 bases and the J segment 2 bases; nucleotides outside the gene matches: 17. CDR3 region: CASSPMDNRDRETYEQYF. CDR3 sequence (DNA): TGTGCCAGCAGCCCAATGGATAATCGGGACAGGGAAACCTACGAGCAGTACTTC.

At least ten counts were recorded for this clonotype. CDR3 coding DNA: TGTGCCAGCAGCCGCTCTGGGGCCAACGTCCTGACTTTC. Translated: CASSRSGANVLTF. This chain uses TRBV27 with TRBJ2-6, with D hard to call. The CDR3 has 13 amino acids. Trimming took off 6 bases at V and 0 bases at J, with 3 bases between the two ends. Germline V gene lookup returns CDR1 MNHEY and CDR2 SMNVEV (reference sequence).

In regard to this clonotype: This could be a read error, since a much larger clone is one nucleotide away. V usage is TRBV30 and J usage is TRBJ2-7; D is unresolved. In germline, CDR1 is GTSNPN, CDR2 SVGIG (reference sequence). V lost 4 bases and J 6 bases, leaving 16 bases between the germline ends. CDR3 length: 13 amino acids. CDR3 sequence: CAWKVTGAGEQYF. The DNA for the CDR3 is TGTGCCTGGAAGGTGACTGGAGCTGGCGAGCAGTACTTC.